The sequence of this T cell receptor (beta chain) was determined in a study of blood T cell repertoires in COVID-19. Overall study context: T cells, B-cell-depleted T cells, or PBMCs provided the cDNA or gDNA that served as material.

Germline CDR1 and CDR2: MNHEY and SVGAGI. Trimming removed 7 bases from V and 2 bases from J; junction bases left unmatched: 5. CDR3 size: 14 residues. Original processing notes: Quantification of nucleated cells was approximated via reference gene primer amplification. Libraries were prepared by immunoSEQ multiplex PCR; TCRdb keeps only in-frame clonotypes and omits some of them. The DNA was the basis for D and trimming; V, J and clone size are from that table. The table records about 82,000 clones, around four fifths of them present only once. This chain links TRBV6-5 with TRBJ1-2; the match to TRBD1 covers 9 bases. Specimen: peripheral blood. The TCR sequence derives from an elderly man with active or convalescent COVID-19. CDR3 sequence (DNA): TGTGCCAGCACCGGGACAGGGCAGAACTATGGCTACACCTTC. Protein product: CASTGTGQNYGYTF.